The 10 T cell receptor beta chains listed next were all sequenced from one sample in a study of identical twins. TCRdb used MiXCR to reprocess the 5' RACE reads, holding one entry per CDR3 protein. The sample lists about 720,000 distinct CDR3 sequences, 15% to 20% occurring once. This same sample was also taken into another study, of T cells expressing NK-cell markers.

The sequenced material came from PBMCs. These receptors were obtained from a woman between 18 and 29 years old in good health.

This chain uses TRBV20-1 with TRBJ2-7; 7 nucleotides align to TRBD1. Germline V gene sequence: CDR1 DFQATT, CDR2 SNEGSKA (reference sequence). The CDR3 runs to 14 residues. V gave up 6 bases and J gave up 2 bases; unmatched junction bases: 10. The CDR3 nucleotides read TGCAGTGCAACAAACCCGGGACAGACCTACGAGCAGTACTTC. It encodes CSATNPGQTYEQYF.

This clonotype has just a few counts. The chain joins TRBV5-1 to TRBJ2-3; 11 bases agree with TRBD2. Germline trimming cut 4 bases from V and 6 bases from J; bases unmatched to any gene: 10. The CDR3 has 16 amino acids. CDR1 SGHRS and CDR2 YFSETQ come from the germline V gene. The DNA for the CDR3 is TGCGCCAGCAGCATATTTAGCGGGAGGGCTACGGATACGCAGTATTTT. Protein: CASSIFSGRATDTQYF.

The table lists this clonotype with a few counts. The rearrangement links TRBV6-1 to TRBJ2-7; a possible D gene is TRBD1 (9 bases). The V and J ends lost 6 bases and 6 bases respectively, with 18 bases between them. Per germline, CDR1 MNHNS and CDR2 SASEGT. The CDR3 runs to 14 residues. The CDR3 region is CASSGGDRVSEQYF. CDR3 sequence (DNA): TGTGCCAGCAGCGGGGGGGACAGGGTAAGCGAGCAGTACTTC.

The table lists this clonotype with a few counts. The V and J genes are TRBV5-1 and TRBJ2-7, with D unresolved. Germline CDR1 is SGHRS and CDR2 is YFSETQ. Trimming left V 0 bases short and J 5 bases short, with 12 bases between. CDR3 length equals 14 residues. The CDR3 reads CASSLAEWVDEQYF. The CDR3 bases are TGCGCCAGCAGCTTGGCCGAGTGGGTGGACGAGCAGTACTTC.

To note about this clonotype: A clone one base away is much larger, so this may be a read error. The chain couples TRBV12-3 or TRBV12-4 to TRBJ2-1, with D unclear. CDR3 length: 18 amino acids. The CDR3 loop is CTSSLEAMGWGSYNEQFF. The DNA of the CDR3 is TGTACCAGCAGTTTAGAAGCGATGGGATGGGGCTCCTACAATGAGCAGTTCTTC.

V and J are TRBV20-1 and TRBJ2-2; the match to TRBD2 covers 9 bases. V lost 4 bases to trimming and J lost 7 bases; unmatched junction nucleotides: 7. Germline V gives CDR1 DFQATT, CDR2 SNEGSKA (reference sequence). The CDR3 contains 14 residues. CDR3 DNA sequence: TGCAGTGCTAAGTATGCTAGCGGGGACGGGGAGCTGTTTTTT. This encodes CSAKYASGDGELFF.

This clonotype has a handful of counts. The chain employs TRBV20-1 and TRBJ1-5, with 10 bases matching TRBD1. CDR1 and CDR2 from the germline V gene are DFQATT and SNEGSKA (reference sequence). V was pared by 0 bases and J by 4 bases, with 9 bases of the junction left unmatched. CDR3 size: 17 residues. CDR3 loop: CSARDPLGQGGNQPQHF. The CDR3, as DNA: TGCAGTGCTAGAGATCCCCTTGGACAGGGGGGGAATCAGCCCCAGCATTTT.

The chain employs TRBV7-9 and TRBJ1-1; D is ambiguous. V was pared by 6 bases and J by 1 base, with 6 bases between. The length of the CDR3 is 12 residues. CDR1 and CDR2 from the germline V gene are SEHNR and FQNEAQ (reference sequence). CDR3 amino acids: CASSIQNTEAFF. CDR3 nucleotides: TGTGCCAGCAGTATCCAGAACACTGAAGCTTTCTTT. Full variable domain (missing parts from reference TRBV7-9 and TRBJ1-1): DTGVSQNPRHKITKRGQNVTFRCDPISEHNRLYWYRQTLGQGPEFLTYFQNEAQLEKSRLLSDRFSAERPKGSFSTLEIQRTEQGDSAMYLCASSIQNTEAFFGQGTRLTVV.

The genes are TRBV20-1 and TRBJ2-3; 7 nucleotides agree with TRBD1. V shed 4 bases, J shed 2 bases, and the junction held 12 bases outside the gene matches. The germline CDR1 and CDR2 sequences are DFQATT and SNEGSKA (reference sequence). The CDR3 consists of 16 residues. CDR3 sequence (DNA): TGCAGTGCTATCCTAGAGACAGGGTGGTACACAGATACGCAGTATTTT. It translates to CSAILETGWYTDTQYF.

This clonotype was seen only a few times. This rearrangement joins TRBV6-1 to TRBJ2-1; no definite D call. Trimming stripped 6 bases from V and 0 bases from J, with 9 bases between. The CDR3 is 14 residues long. CDR1 and CDR2 from the germline V gene are MNHNS and SASEGT. The CDR3 protein is CASRQISSYNEQFF. CDR3 nucleotides: TGTGCCAGCAGACAGATCAGCTCCTACAATGAGCAGTTCTTC.